Each of the 6 T cell receptor beta chains below was sequenced from the same sample in a study of T-cell reconstitution after alpha-beta-depleted transplantation in children. Unique molecular identifiers featured in how the TCRbeta library was prepared. TCRdb used MiXCR to reprocess the PCR reads, holding one entry per CDR3 protein. The sample shows around 500,000 distinct CDR3 sequences, 20% to 25% of them seen only once. Sequenced material: PBMCs, mostly from graft donor cells, taken 360 days after TCRalphabeta/CD19-depleted stem cell transplant. The receptors were gathered from a boy under three years old who had a stem cell transplant for acute myeloid leukemia, so the T cells may come from the graft donor.

This clonotype was seen many times. The chain carries TRBV28 and TRBJ2-7; TRBD1 aligns across 8 bases. Germline values: CDR1 MDHEN, CDR2 SYDVKM. This CDR3 contains 16 residues. The junction had 13 bases not matched to a gene; V was cut back by 3 bases and J by 6 bases. CDR3 sequence: CASSFSGTGGYGEQYV. The CDR3 region has the DNA TGTGCCAGCAGTTTCTCCGGGACAGGCGGGTATGGCGAGCAGTACGTC.

The CDR3 DNA sequence: TGTGCCAGCAGCTTAGCCGGGACTAGCGGGAGCACAGATACGCAGTATTTT. Its protein is CASSLAGTSGSTDTQYF. The J gene is TRBJ2-3, the V gene TRBV7-2, with 12 bases aligning to TRBD2. Per germline, CDR1 SGHTA and CDR2 FQGNSA. J was trimmed by 0 bases and V by 0 bases; bases with no gene match: 1. This CDR3 region has 17 residues.

This clonotype was observed a few times. V gene TRBV12-3 or TRBV12-4 combines with J gene TRBJ2-1; D might be TRBD1 or TRBD2, each matching 6 bases. Trimming took 5 bases from V and 3 from J, leaving 14 bases between them. The CDR3 sequence is 15 residues long. DNA for the CDR3: TGTGCCAGCAGTCCCGTAGGGGGGTACTACAATGAGCAGTTCTTC. It yields the protein CASSPVGGYYNEQFF.

The chain links TRBV25-1 to TRBJ1-4, with TRBD1 identical over 10 bases. The length of the CDR3 is 16 residues. Germline V gives CDR1 MGHDK, CDR2 SYGVNS. J was trimmed by 0 bases and V by 6 bases; bases with no gene match: 4. In DNA, the CDR3 is TGTGCCAGCAGCGACAGGGGGCTGGCAACTAATGAAAAACTGTTTTTT. It yields the protein CASSDRGLATNEKLFF.

This clonotype showed up many times. The chain carries TRBV12-3 or TRBV12-4 and TRBJ1-4; no clear D gene. Trimming shortened V by 1 base and J by 5 bases, and 8 bases separated the two germline ends. The CDR3 is made up of 14 amino acids. The CDR3 DNA is TGTGCCAGCAGTTTAGGTCTGTTAAATGAAAAACTGTTTTTT. Translation: CASSLGLLNEKLFF.

This clonotype came up a few times. The chain is built from TRBV27 and TRBJ1-6, with TRBD1 matching 8 bases. This CDR3 spans 15 amino acids. Trimming cost V 9 bases and J 0 bases; bases outside gene matches: 4. Germline lookup yields CDR1 MNHEY and CDR2 SMNVEV (reference sequence). The CDR3 region is CASGQGSSYNSPLHF. CDR3 coding DNA: TGTGCCAGTGGACAGGGAAGCTCCTATAATTCACCCCTCCACTTT.